This entry lists 25 T cell receptor beta chains sequenced from one sample in a study of Tregs in tolerant kidney transplant recipients (dated by TCRdb to between 2018 and 2020). This specimen's time point label, interpreted: blood sample drawn before combined kidney and bone marrow transplant. Library preparation employed the immunoSEQ multiplex PCR assay. This is the immuneACCESS table as TCRdb keeps it, with only in-frame sequences that have V and J called. A part of the clones is gone; compared with another copy, unresolved V genes explain less than half, and the rest is unexplained. Recorded for this sample are about 110,000 clones; nearly 90% of them occurred a single time. The ten largest clones add up to 0.34% of the sample. Specimen: CD4+ T cells from blood, collected before the transplant. Source of these receptors: a human donor who received a combined kidney and bone marrow transplant.

This chain joins TRBV6-1 and TRBJ2-3; no reliable D call. The CDR3 loop spans 13 amino acids. The germline gives CDR1 MNHNS, CDR2 SASEGT. V was clipped by 4 bases and J by 3 bases, with 8 bases between them. CDR3 loop: CASSAPGTDTQYF. In DNA, the CDR3 is TGTGCCAGCAGTGCTCCGGGTACAGATACGCAGTATTTT.

This chain connects TRBV5-1 to TRBJ1-3; D ambiguous. CDR1 SGHRS and CDR2 YFSETQ come from the germline V gene. V lost 2 bases and J 2 bases, leaving 11 bases between the germline ends. The CDR3 loop spans 15 amino acids. The CDR3 DNA follows: TGCGCCAGCAGCTTTATCGGAGAGACTGGAAACACCATATATTTT. Translating it yields CASSFIGETGNTIYF.

The CDR3 nucleotides read TGTGCCTGGGCTAGCGGGAGTCCCTACGAGCAGTACTTC. Its protein product is CAWASGSPYEQYF. The chain has TRBV30 and TRBJ2-7, with 10 bases fitting TRBD2. Germline V gene data show CDR1 as GTSNPN and CDR2 as SVGIG (reference sequence). The CDR3 consists of 13 residues. Trimming took 5 bases from V and 2 from J; bases not matched to a gene: 3.

The chain employs TRBV5-5 and TRBJ2-5; D remains ambiguous. Trimming left V 0 bases short and J 5 bases short, with 11 bases between. CDR1 and CDR2 from the germline V gene are SGHKS and YYEKEE (reference sequence). This CDR3 comprises 14 residues. The CDR3 is CASSLAVSSETQYF. The DNA of the CDR3 is TGTGCCAGCAGCTTGGCGGTGTCGTCCGAGACCCAGTACTTC.

The chain links TRBV28 to TRBJ2-5; 9 positions match TRBD1. The junction had 3 bases not matched to a gene; V was cut back by 7 bases and J by 3 bases. The CDR3 is 13 amino acids. Per germline, CDR1 MDHEN and CDR2 SYDVKM. The CDR3 DNA reads TGTGCCAGCACGCGGGACAGGGAAGAGACCCAGTACTTC. Its protein is CASTRDREETQYF.

This chain joins TRBV5-1 and TRBJ2-1, with D perhaps matching TRBD1 (5 bases). This CDR3 comprises 13 residues. CDR1 is SGHRS, CDR2 YFSETQ, per germline. Trimming left V 1 base short and J 6 bases short, with 8 bases between. The CDR3 DNA reads TGCGCCAGCAGCTTGACCAGGGTCAATGAGCAGTTCTTC. Translated: CASSLTRVNEQFF.

This clone was counted a single time. The J gene is TRBJ1-1, the V gene TRBV5-1; no reliable D call. Germline V gives CDR1 SGHRS, CDR2 YFSETQ. This CDR3 spans 16 amino acids. V was pared by 4 bases and J by 5 bases, with 21 bases between. CDR3 bases: TGCGCCAGCAGCCCATCGGCTGAGGGCATGCGGACTGAAGCTTTCTTT. Its protein is CASSPSAEGMRTEAFF.

V gene TRBV2 combines with J gene TRBJ1-1; tentatively, D is TRBD1 (6 bases). Germline V gives CDR1 SNHLY, CDR2 FYNNEI. Trimming left V 7 bases short and J 0 bases short, with 9 bases between. The CDR3 has 13 residues. This CDR3 is CASNRGMNTEAFF. In DNA, the CDR3 is TGTGCCAGCAATAGGGGGATGAACACTGAAGCTTTCTTT.

The chain couples TRBV4-1 to TRBJ2-3; TRBD2 agrees at 15 bases. With V trimmed by 6 bases and J by 5 bases, 3 bases remained unmatched. The CDR3 runs to 15 residues. Germline V lookup: CDR1 MGHRA, CDR2 YSYEKL. CDR3 nucleotides: TGCGCCAGCAGGGGGACTAGCGGGGGGCGAGATACGCAGTATTTT. Protein product: CASRGTSGGRDTQYF.

This chain uses TRBV21-1 with TRBJ2-5; TRBD2, the table's D call, was not compared with the DNA. TRBV21-1 is a recognized pseudogene. CDR3 length equals 16 residues. CDR3 DNA: TGTGCCAGCAGCAACCGGACTAGCGGGAGTAGGGAGACCCAGTACTTC. It yields the protein CASSNRTSGSRETQYF.

This sequence joins TRBV15 and TRBJ2-3, with TRBD2 matching over 8 bases. J lost 6 bases, V lost 0 bases, and 5 bases had no gene match. The CDR3 spans 15 residues. Looked up from germline, CDR1 is LNHNV and CDR2 is YYDKDF (reference sequence). As DNA, the CDR3 is TGTGCCACCAGCAGAGAGGCCACGGGAGGGGATACGCAGTATTTT. It specifies CATSREATGGDTQYF.

The CDR3 DNA follows: TGCGCCAGCAGCTTGGTTCCCGGACTAGTTTATGAGCAGTTCTTC. It specifies CASSLVPGLVYEQFF. The chain recombines TRBV5-1 with TRBJ2-1, with 7 bases matching TRBD2. Germline V lookup: CDR1 SGHRS, CDR2 YFSETQ. Trimming took 0 bases from V and 8 from J; bases not matched to a gene: 8. This CDR3 has 15 amino acids. Full variable domain (missing parts from reference TRBV5-1 and TRBJ2-1): KAGVTQTPRYLIKTRGQQVTLSCSPISGHRSVSWYQQTPGQGLQFLFEYFSETQRNKGNFPGRFSGRQFSNSRSEMNVSTLELGDSALYLCASSLVPGLVYEQFFGPGTRLTVL.

This rearrangement joins TRBV5-4 to TRBJ2-7; 7 bases agree with TRBD1. This CDR3 is built from 14 residues. Germline loops: CDR1 SGHNT, CDR2 YYREEE (reference sequence). V lost 2 bases and J lost 6; bases outside the gene matches: 8. CDR3 protein: CASSLRQGDVEQYF. CDR3 nucleotide sequence: TGTGCCAGCAGCTTACGCCAGGGGGATGTCGAGCAGTACTTC.

The chain joins TRBV28 to TRBJ1-3; D not certain. V was clipped by 4 bases and J by 0 bases, with 7 bases between them. Germline-derived CDR1 and CDR2 are MDHEN and SYDVKM. This CDR3 region has 14 residues. In DNA, the CDR3 is TGTGCCAGCAGTTGGCGGAGCTCTGGAAACACCATATATTTT. Its translation is CASSWRSSGNTIYF.

V and J are TRBV18 and TRBJ1-1; 7 positions agree with TRBD1. The trim removed 4 bases at V and 4 bases at J, leaving 6 bases unmatched. CDR1 and CDR2 from the germline V gene are KGHSH and LQKENI. The CDR3 loop spans 14 amino acids. The CDR3 is CASSQDREATEAFF. The CDR3 DNA reads TGTGCCAGCTCACAAGACAGGGAGGCCACTGAAGCTTTCTTT. The full variable domain, its missing parts supplied by reference TRBV18 and TRBJ1-1, is NAGVMQNPRHLVRRRGQEARLRCSPMKGHSHVYWYRQLPEEGLKFMVYLQKENIIDESGMPKERFSAEFPKEGPSILRIQQVVRGDSAAYFCASSQDREATEAFFGQGTRLTVV.

The J gene is TRBJ1-2, the V gene TRBV28, with 10 bases aligning to TRBD1. The CDR3 loop spans 19 amino acids. Germline V gene lookup returns CDR1 MDHEN and CDR2 SYDVKM. V gave up 7 bases and J gave up 2 bases; unmatched junction bases: 19. For the CDR3, the DNA is TGTGCCAGCATCTCTTATGGGACAGGGGAGGCCTATTCCAACTATGGCTACACCTTC. Its protein product is CASISYGTGEAYSNYGYTF.

V usage is TRBV28 and J usage is TRBJ2-7; D is possibly TRBD2 (5 bases). Per germline, CDR1 MDHEN and CDR2 SYDVKM. This CDR3 is built from 20 residues. Trimming cost V 6 bases and J 0 bases, with 30 bases left between them. CDR3 bases: TGTGCCAGCAGACGCCAAAACCGGGCGGGCAGAGAGAGAAGCTCCTACGAGCAGTACTTC. Amino acids: CASRRQNRAGRERSSYEQYF.

This clone was seen a single time. The CDR3 region is CASRWPGTGELFF. CDR3 DNA sequence: TGCGCCAGCAGGTGGCCGGGAACCGGGGAGCTGTTTTTT. J is TRBJ2-2 and V is TRBV10-2; D may be TRBD2 (5 bases). The CDR3 contains 13 residues. V was shortened by 6 bases and J by 5 bases, with 10 bases between the two germline ends. Germline loops: CDR1 WSHSY, CDR2 SAAADI.

V usage is TRBV10-2 and J usage is TRBJ2-7; D might be TRBD1 (7 bases). V was pared by 8 bases and J by 0 bases, with 17 bases between. Germline CDR1 reads WSHSY; CDR2 reads SAAADI. This CDR3 has 15 amino acids. CDR3 in DNA: TGCGCCAGCGGGGGGACAGCAACTGCCTCCTACGAGCAGTACTTC. Translation: CASGGTATASYEQYF.

The gene calls are TRBV9 and TRBJ1-3; no clear D. CDR1 and CDR2 (germline): SGDLS, YYNGEE. The V end lost 4 bases, the J end lost 0 bases, and 14 bases lay between the germline ends. The CDR3 runs 16 residues. CDR3 in amino acids: CASSRYQVPSGNTIYF. The CDR3 DNA reads TGTGCCAGCAGCCGATACCAGGTTCCCTCTGGAAACACCATATATTTT.

The chain uses TRBV5-1 and TRBJ2-7; a weak D match, TRBD1 (7 bases). This CDR3 is 13 amino acids long. The germline V and J ends were trimmed by 0 bases and 7 bases, with 11 bases remaining between them. CDR1 SGHRS and CDR2 YFSETQ come from the germline V gene. CDR3 in amino acids: CASSLEAGGEQYF. Here the CDR3 DNA reads TGCGCCAGCAGCTTGGAGGCAGGGGGGGAGCAGTACTTC.

The J gene is TRBJ2-5, the V gene TRBV28, with 7 bases aligning to TRBD1. From germline, CDR1 is MDHEN and CDR2 SYDVKM. This CDR3 has 14 amino acids. The junction had 10 bases not matched to a gene; V was cut back by 8 bases and J by 4 bases. CDR3 residues: CASRPVGGPETQYF. In DNA, the CDR3 is TGTGCCAGCCGCCCCGTAGGGGGCCCAGAGACCCAGTACTTC.

V usage is TRBV11-2 and J usage is TRBJ2-3; the match to TRBD2 covers 15 bases. CDR1 is SGHAT and CDR2 is FQNNGV in the germline V gene. This CDR3 is built from 15 residues. V trimming: 5 bases; J trimming: 4 bases; junction bases outside the gene matches: 1. The CDR3, as DNA: TGTGCCAGCAGCCGGACTAGCGGGGGGGCAGATACGCAGTATTTT. Protein sequence: CASSRTSGGADTQYF.

The CDR3 loop reads CASSYSAGPNEQFF. The CDR3 bases are TGTGCCAGCAGTTACTCGGCGGGCCCCAATGAGCAGTTCTTC. The chain employs TRBV6-5 and TRBJ2-1; perhaps TRBD2 as D (5 bases). The CDR3 length is 14 residues. CDR1 is MNHEY, CDR2 SVGAGI, per germline. V lost 0 bases and J 6 bases, leaving 9 bases between the germline ends.

Only one count was recorded for this clone. V gene TRBV5-1 combines with J gene TRBJ2-1; 8 nucleotides line up with TRBD2. This CDR3 has 15 residues. V shed 4 bases and J 8 bases; nucleotides not matched to a gene: 11. CDR1 and CDR2 from the germline V gene are SGHRS and YFSETQ. CDR3 sequence (DNA): TGCGCCAGCAGCCCGGAGGGACTAGGTCAGTATGAGCAGTTCTTC. This encodes CASSPEGLGQYEQFF.